The clone carrying this T cell receptor beta chain was detected a few times. No antigen is known for it. This CDR3 has 15 residues. The germline gives CDR1 MNHNS, CDR2 SASEGT. V was clipped by 0 bases and J by 5 bases, with 13 bases between them. Diagnostic assessment was based on clinical symptoms, serum thyroxine and TRAb, thyroid ultrasound and orbital computed tomography. Using over 8.5 ml of fresh peripheral blood, PBMCs were prepared. These data originate in a study of T cells in Graves' hyperthyroidism and ophthalmopathy. Turning to the study itself: Pretreatment peripheral blood was obtained at initial diagnosis.

Study-wide points: Through a model of 13 V-J features, ophthalmopathy was separated from stable hyperthyroidism.

It was RNA transcripts that yielded the amplified TCR beta CDR3 regions. First-round RT-PCR targeting the TCR CDR3 was performed with the HTBI primer set. TCRdb analysed the multiplex PCR reads with MiXCR anew, one entry per CDR3 protein. The sample shows under 400,000 distinct CDR3 sequences, roughly 25% of them seen only once. The sequenced sample was blood. This sequence originates from a middle-aged man with Graves' hyperthyroidism. The chain is built from TRBV6-1 and TRBJ1-2, with D uncertain. As DNA, the CDR3 is TGTGCCAGCAGTGAAGCGCCCCCGAGATTTTATGGCTACACCTTC. This encodes CASSEAPPRFYGYTF.